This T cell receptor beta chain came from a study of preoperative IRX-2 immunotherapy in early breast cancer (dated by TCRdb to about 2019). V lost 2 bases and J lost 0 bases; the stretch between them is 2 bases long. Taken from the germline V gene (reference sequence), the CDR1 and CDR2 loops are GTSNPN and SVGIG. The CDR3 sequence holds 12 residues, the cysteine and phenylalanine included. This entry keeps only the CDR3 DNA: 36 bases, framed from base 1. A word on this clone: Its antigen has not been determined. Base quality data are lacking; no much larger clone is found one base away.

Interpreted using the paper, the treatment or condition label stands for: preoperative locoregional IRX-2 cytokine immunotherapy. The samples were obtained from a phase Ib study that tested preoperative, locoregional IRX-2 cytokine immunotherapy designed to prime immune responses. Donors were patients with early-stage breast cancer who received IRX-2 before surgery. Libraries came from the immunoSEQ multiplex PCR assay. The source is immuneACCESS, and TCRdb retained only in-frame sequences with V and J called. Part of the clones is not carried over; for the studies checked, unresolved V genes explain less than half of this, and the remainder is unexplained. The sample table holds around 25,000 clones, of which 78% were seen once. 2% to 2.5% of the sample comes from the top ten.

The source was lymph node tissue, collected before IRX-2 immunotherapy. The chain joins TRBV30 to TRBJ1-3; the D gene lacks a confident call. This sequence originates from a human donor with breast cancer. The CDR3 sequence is CAWSNSGNTIYF. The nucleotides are TGTGCCTGGAGTAACTCTGGAAACACCATATATTTT.